Listed here is a single T cell receptor beta chain. The CDR3 extends over 15 amino acids. The ends were cut back, 1 base at V and 2 bases at J, with 11 bases in the middle. CDR1 and CDR2 (germline): LNHDA, SQIVND (reference sequence). This sample is part of a study of cytomegalovirus exposure and HLA in healthy donors. The study ran its PCR with 60 Vbeta and 13 Jbeta primers. Measured with immunoSEQ multiplex PCR; TCRdb has only the in-frame clones, and not every one. The sample includes some 150,000 clones, about 78% of them seen just once. The origin of this receptor is a man aged 45-65 years in good health and CMV-seropositive. Sequencing used PBMCs. V is TRBV19 and J is TRBJ2-5; no clear D. For the CDR3, the DNA is TGTGCCAGTAGTATAGGTCCAGGATCTCAAGAGACCCAGTACTTC. Protein sequence: CASSIGPGSQETQYF.